This TCR beta chain was profiled in a study of cytomegalovirus exposure and HLA in healthy donors. The study, taken as a whole, reports: Data from an earlier analysis indicated that most TCR beta V segments were productive either about 87% or about 30% of the time.

Note on this clone: The antigen remains undetermined.

Primers included in the PCR were 60 Vbeta and 13 Jbeta primers. Produced via immunoSEQ multiplex PCR; TCRdb's table is partial and in-frame only. The sample has 100,000 to 150,000 clones; over 70% are singletons. Per germline, CDR1 SGDLS and CDR2 YYNGEE. J lost 3 bases, V lost 0 bases, and 7 bases had no gene match. CDR3 length: 16 residues. This receptor was taken from a woman aged 55-75 years in good health and CMV-seropositive. V and J are TRBV9 and TRBJ2-3; 7 bases are a match to TRBD1. The sample consisted of PBMCs. The DNA for the CDR3 is TGTGCCAGCAGCGTAGGCGTTAGCAGGGGGACAGATACGCAGTATTTT. Its translation is CASSVGVSRGTDTQYF.